The 26 T cell receptor beta chains given below trace back to one sample, sequenced in a study of blood T cell repertoires in COVID-19. Data came from immunoSEQ multiplex PCR; TCRdb stores just in-frame clones and leaves some out. The table lists about 270,000 clones, about 91% of them singletons. The sample consisted of PBMCs or T cells enriched from blood (not recorded which). The origin of the receptors is a woman aged 40 to 55 with acute COVID-19.

The V gene is TRBV6-5, the J gene TRBJ1-2; D is perhaps TRBD1 (6 bases). The V end was cut by 0 bases, the J end by 0 bases, with 8 bases between. The CDR3 length is 15 residues. Germline assignment: CDR1 MNHEY and CDR2 SVGAGI. DNA of the CDR3: TGTGCCAGCAGTTACTCGACAGGAGCTAACTATGGCTACACCTTC. Translated, it gives CASSYSTGANYGYTF.

The chain links TRBV15 to TRBJ1-6; TRBD1 aligns across 8 bases. Trimming removed 3 bases from V and 10 bases from J; junction bases left unmatched: 5. Looked up from germline, CDR1 is LNHNV and CDR2 is YYDKDF (reference sequence). This CDR3 comprises 14 residues. DNA of the CDR3: TGTGCCACCAGCAGCAGGACAGGGCGGTCACCCCTCCACTTT. This sequence encodes CATSSRTGRSPLHF.

By share, this clone ranks as medium-sized. This chain uses TRBV14 with TRBJ1-2, with a tentative D call TRBD1 (5 bases). Germline-derived CDR1 and CDR2 are SGHDN and FVKESK. This CDR3 has 15 amino acids. Trimming took off 3 bases at V and 7 bases at J, with 18 bases between the two ends. The CDR3 bases are TGTGCCAGCAGCCAGTTCGGGGCCAGGGAGGCTGGCTACACCTTC. It translates to CASSQFGAREAGYTF.

The V and J genes are TRBV5-1 and TRBJ1-2; 10 bases fit TRBD1. CDR3 length equals 16 residues. The germline gives CDR1 SGHRS, CDR2 YFSETQ. After removal of 4 bases from V and 4 bases from J, the junction contained 10 bases not matched to a gene. In DNA form, the CDR3 reads TGCGCCAGCAGCGCGGGGTCGGGACAGGGGCGCTATGGCTACACCTTC. It is translated as CASSAGSGQGRYGYTF.

A single count supports this clone. The rearrangement joins TRBV27 to TRBJ2-3; TRBD2 matches at 10 bases. V shed 2 bases, J shed 6 bases, and the junction held 11 bases outside the gene matches. The CDR3 has 17 residues. In germline, CDR1 is MNHEY, CDR2 SMNVEV (reference sequence). Here the CDR3 reads CASSLRRAGGPGDTQYF. The CDR3 DNA reads TGTGCCAGCAGTTTACGGCGAGCGGGAGGGCCGGGCGATACGCAGTATTTT.

This sequence joins TRBV10-3 and TRBJ1-3; possible D gene TRBD1, 6 bases. V was clipped by 6 bases and J by 0 bases, with 12 bases between them. This CDR3 contains 15 residues. CDR1 ENHRY and CDR2 SYGVKD come from the germline V gene. The CDR3 DNA reads TGTGCCATCAGGATAACAGGGCGCTCTGGAAACACCATATATTTT. It encodes CAIRITGRSGNTIYF.

The chain employs TRBV5-1 and TRBJ2-1; possible D gene TRBD2, 6 bases. This CDR3 comprises 16 residues. The V end was cut by 3 bases, the J end by 1 base, with 14 bases between. Germline V gene data show CDR1 as SGHRS and CDR2 as YFSETQ. The CDR3 bases are TGCGCCAGCAGCTCGACGGGCAGCGGGTCCTACAATGAGCAGTTCTTC. This translates into CASSSTGSGSYNEQFF.

The gene calls are TRBV7-8 and TRBJ1-6, with D unresolved. CDR1 is SGHVS and CDR2 is FQNEAQ in the germline V gene. V gave up 5 bases and J gave up 0 bases, with 17 bases separating them. The CDR3 totals 18 residues. CDR3 protein: CASSREEFRSSYNSPLHF. The DNA of the CDR3 is TGTGCCAGCAGCCGAGAGGAATTTAGGAGCTCCTATAATTCACCCCTCCACTTT. Full variable domain (remainder filled in from reference TRBV7-8 and TRBJ1-6): GAGVSQSPRYKVAKRGQDVALRCDPISGHVSLFWYQQALGQGPEFLTYFQNEAQLDKSGLPSDRFFAERPEGSVSTLKIQRTQQEDSAVYLCASSREEFRSSYNSPLHFGNGTRLTVT.

V gene TRBV15 combines with J gene TRBJ1-6, with 9 bases matching TRBD1. Germline-derived CDR1 and CDR2 are LNHNV and YYDKDF (reference sequence). There are 14 residues in the CDR3. V was clipped by 5 bases and J by 8 bases; unmatched bases: 4. The DNA of the CDR3 is TGTGCCACCAGCCGGGGACAGGGCGATTCACCCCTCCACTTT. Translation: CATSRGQGDSPLHF.

The V call is TRBV5-1, the J call TRBJ1-4, with 8 bases fitting TRBD1. Germline loops: CDR1 SGHRS, CDR2 YFSETQ. After removal of 4 bases from V and 5 bases from J, the junction contained 7 bases not matched to a gene. CDR3 length: 15 amino acids. In DNA form, the CDR3 reads TGCGCCAGCAGCCCACAGGGGGGAGAGAATGAAAAACTGTTTTTT. It codes for CASSPQGGENEKLFF. Supplemented by reference TRBV5-1 and TRBJ1-4, the full variable domain reads KAGVTQTPRYLIKTRGQQVTLSCSPISGHRSVSWYQQTPGQGLQFLFEYFSETQRNKGNFPGRFSGRQFSNSRSEMNVSTLELGDSALYLCASSPQGGENEKLFFGSGTQLSVL.

The gene calls are TRBV3-1 (or the pseudogene TRBV3-2) and TRBJ2-2, with 13 bases that match TRBD2. The J segment lost 8 bases and the V segment lost 4 bases, leaving 4 bases of the junction unmatched. The CDR3 has 15 residues. Germline values: CDR1 LGHDT, CDR2 YNNKEL (reference sequence). CDR3 protein: CASSPGLAGVGELFF. In DNA form, the CDR3 reads TGTGCCAGCAGCCCCGGACTAGCGGGAGTAGGGGAGCTGTTTTTT.

The chain employs TRBV10-3 and TRBJ2-5, with D perhaps matching TRBD1 (6 bases). This CDR3 contains 16 residues. With 4 bases removed from V and 2 bases from J, the gap between germline ends came to 17 bases. CDR1 is ENHRY and CDR2 is SYGVKD in the germline V gene. Here the CDR3 DNA reads TGTGCCATCAGTGCGAGAAAGGGACAACGACAAGAGACCCAGTACTTC. Protein product: CAISARKGQRQETQYF.

The chain joins TRBV19 to TRBJ2-1, with 8 bases lining up with TRBD2. V lost 7 bases and J lost 4; bases outside the gene matches: 15. The germline CDR1 and CDR2 sequences are LNHDA and SQIVND (reference sequence). The CDR3 has 17 amino acids. For the CDR3, the DNA is TGTGCCAGTATGGCAGGTTACGGGAGGGCGTTGTACAATGAGCAGTTCTTC. Amino acid sequence: CASMAGYGRALYNEQFF.

This clone occurred once. This chain links TRBV21-1 with TRBJ1-6; the table's D call, TRBD1, was not checked against the DNA. TRBV21-1 is annotated as a pseudogene. This CDR3 is built from 18 residues. The CDR3 loop reads CASSKSVYRSSHNSPLHF. The CDR3 bases are TGTGCCAGCAGCAAATCCGTTTACAGAAGTTCGCATAATTCACCCCTCCACTTT.

This chain uses TRBV6-5 with TRBJ2-2; D call uncertain. CDR1 MNHEY and CDR2 SVGAGI come from the germline V gene. Trimming cost V 6 bases and J 8 bases, with 10 bases left between them. The CDR3 consists of 12 residues. CDR3 loop: CASSFWAGELFF. CDR3 bases: TGTGCCAGCAGCTTCTGGGCGGGGGAGCTGTTTTTT.

In regard to this clone: The sample has other DNA sequences that encode this CDR3 too. CDR3 bases: TGTGCCAGCAGCTTACCAGGGGGCACCGGGGAGCTGTTTTTT. Translated, it gives CASSLPGGTGELFF. The rearrangement uses TRBV7-3 and TRBJ2-2, with 7 bases identical to TRBD1. CDR1 SGHTA and CDR2 FQGTGA come from the germline V gene. The CDR3 totals 14 residues. The junction had 1 base not matched to a gene; V was cut back by 2 bases and J by 4 bases.

This chain joins TRBV28 and TRBJ2-5; D may be TRBD2 (6 bases). Per the germline V gene, CDR1 is MDHEN and CDR2 is SYDVKM. V was cut by 4 bases and J by 3 bases, with 15 bases left in between. The CDR3 totals 15 residues. The CDR3 DNA sequence: TGTGCCAGCAGTTCCCCATGGGACTCAGAAGAGACCCAGTACTTC. Translating it yields CASSSPWDSEETQYF.

This chain joins TRBV28 and TRBJ1-2, with D tentatively TRBD1 (5 bases). There are 15 residues in the CDR3. CDR1 is MDHEN, CDR2 SYDVKM, per germline. V was trimmed by 6 bases and J by 4 bases, leaving 18 bases between them. CDR3 bases: TGTGCCAGCAGCCCCGCGGGGGTGGTTGTCTATGGCTACACCTTC. It is translated as CASSPAGVVVYGYTF.

The chain recombines TRBV28 with TRBJ2-1; D gene uncertain. Trimming stripped 5 bases from V and 5 bases from J, with 16 bases between. Germline loops: CDR1 MDHEN, CDR2 SYDVKM. The CDR3 contains 15 residues. The CDR3 here is CASSLTLTNNNEQFF. The CDR3 region has the DNA TGTGCCAGCAGTCTCACCCTAACTAACAACAATGAGCAGTTCTTC.

This rearrangement joins TRBV27 to TRBJ1-3; unclear D gene. The CDR3 loop spans 15 amino acids. The germline CDR1 and CDR2 sequences are MNHEY and SMNVEV (reference sequence). The V end was cut by 2 bases, the J end by 0 bases, with 8 bases between. CDR3 DNA: TGTGCCAGCAGTTTAGACGGGAGCTCTGGAAACACCATATATTTT. Amino acid sequence: CASSLDGSSGNTIYF.

CDR3 DNA sequence: TGTGCCAGTAAAGACAGGGATGGAGGGGGCTACACCTTC. The encoded protein is CASKDRDGGGYTF. The rearrangement links TRBV28 to TRBJ1-2, with TRBD1 matching over 7 bases. CDR3 length: 13 amino acids. Per germline, CDR1 MDHEN and CDR2 SYDVKM. V gave up 9 bases and J gave up 8 bases; unmatched junction bases: 12.

This chain uses TRBV6-5 with TRBJ1-3; D gene unclear. The CDR3 totals 15 residues. Germline V gene sequence: CDR1 MNHEY, CDR2 SVGAGI. V lost 2 bases, J lost 2 bases, and 10 bases lay in between. The CDR3 region is CASSYVLGAGNTIYF. The DNA of the CDR3 is TGTGCCAGCAGTTACGTACTAGGCGCTGGAAACACCATATATTTT.

The chain employs TRBV30 and TRBJ1-3, with 7 bases lining up with TRBD1. With 7 bases clipped from V and 2 bases from J, the junction kept 5 bases outside the gene matches. Germline V gives CDR1 GTSNPN, CDR2 SVGIG (reference sequence). This CDR3 has 13 amino acids. This CDR3 is CAYRGRTGNTIYF. CDR3 coding DNA: TGTGCCTACAGGGGAAGGACTGGAAACACCATATATTTT.

The chain recombines TRBV6-5 with TRBJ2-1, with a weak D call TRBD2 (6 bases). V was clipped by 3 bases and J by 6 bases, with 15 bases between them. The V gene's germline CDR1 is MNHEY and CDR2 SVGAGI. There are 15 residues in the CDR3. In nucleotides, the CDR3 is TGTGCCAGCAGTTATGGGGTAGCGGACACCAATGAGCAGTTCTTC. This translates into CASSYGVADTNEQFF.

The chain joins TRBV4-1 to TRBJ1-1; D not certain. Germline CDR1 reads MGHRA; CDR2 reads YSYEKL. The V end lost 0 bases, the J end lost 4 bases, and 12 bases lay between the germline ends. The CDR3 covers 15 residues. The CDR3 DNA follows: TGCGCCAGCAGCCAAGACGGGCGGGGAACCACTGAAGCTTTCTTT. Translating gives CASSQDGRGTTEAFF.

The J gene is TRBJ2-6, the V gene TRBV25-1, with a weak D call TRBD2 (6 bases). With 6 bases removed from V and 2 bases from J, the gap between germline ends came to 11 bases. Germline CDR1 is MGHDK and CDR2 is SYGVNS. This CDR3 is built from 15 residues. In DNA, the CDR3 is TGTGCCAGCAGCGCCCCGGGGGCTGGGGCCAACGTCCTGACTTTC. Residues: CASSAPGAGANVLTF. The entire variable domain, with the rest obtained from reference TRBV25-1 and TRBJ2-6, is as follows: EADIYQTPRYLVIGTGKKITLECSQTMGHDKMYWYQQDPGMELHLIHYSYGVNSTEKGDLSSESTVSRIRTEHFPLTLESARPSHTSQYLCASSAPGAGANVLTFGAGSRLTVL.